The 7 T cell receptor beta chains below all came from one sample that was sequenced in a study of OX40 agonist ivuxolimab in advanced cancers. Only in-frame clones appear in the TCRdb table, and some are missing; sequencing was by immunoSEQ multiplex PCR. The sample carries some 41,000 clones, 86% recorded once. The starting material was CD4+ or CD8+ T cells sorted from blood, obtained in a trial of the OX40 agonist ivuxolimab. Receptors originate from an adult with an advanced solid tumor such as melanoma, head and neck, liver or kidney cancer.

This clone has a single count. This chain connects TRBV7-9 to TRBJ2-1; 9 nucleotides agree with TRBD2. V shed 5 bases and J 4 bases; nucleotides not matched to a gene: 3. The CDR3 loop spans 14 amino acids. CDR1 and CDR2 from the germline V gene are SEHNR and FQNEAQ (reference sequence). The CDR3 DNA reads as TGTGCCAGCAGCCATAGCGGGGGATACAATGAGCAGTTCTTC. Protein sequence: CASSHSGGYNEQFF.

The chain employs TRBV6-1 and TRBJ1-6; perhaps TRBD1 as D (6 bases). This CDR3 contains 13 residues. Trimming left V 6 bases short and J 7 bases short, with 10 bases between. Per germline, CDR1 MNHNS and CDR2 SASEGT. CDR3 coding DNA: TGTGCCAGCAGGGACAGTGGCAATTCACCCCTCCACTTT. As protein: CASRDSGNSPLHF.

This chain uses TRBV5-1 with TRBJ2-7; 8 positions agree with TRBD1. V was clipped by 0 bases and J by 7 bases; unmatched bases: 15. The germline V gene has CDR1 SGHRS and CDR2 YFSETQ. This CDR3 contains 17 residues. CDR3 DNA: TGCGCCAGCAGCTTGGTATTAAGGGGACAGGAGACTTGGGAGCAGTACTTC. Protein sequence: CASSLVLRGQETWEQYF.

The chain has TRBV7-2 and TRBJ1-1; D call uncertain. This CDR3 has 14 residues. Germline loops: CDR1 SGHTA, CDR2 FQGNSA. Trimming pared 1 base from V and 4 bases from J, leaving 10 bases between. The DNA of the CDR3 is TGTGCCAGCAGCTTAGTGAGCCTCCCCACTGAAGCTTTCTTT. Its protein is CASSLVSLPTEAFF.

This chain joins TRBV14 and TRBJ1-4; D is unresolved. Germline V gene lookup returns CDR1 SGHDN and CDR2 FVKESK. This CDR3 region has 16 residues. V was trimmed by 1 base and J by 0 bases, leaving 9 bases between them. CDR3 DNA sequence: TGTGCCAGCAGCCAAGCCTTTTCAACAACTAATGAAAAACTGTTTTTT. The encoded protein is CASSQAFSTTNEKLFF.

The V gene is TRBV25-1, the J gene TRBJ1-3; D possibly corresponds to TRBD1 (5 bases). This CDR3 is 13 amino acids long. CDR1 and CDR2 (germline): MGHDK, SYGVNS. With 5 bases removed from V and 2 bases from J, the gap between germline ends came to 7 bases. CDR3 DNA sequence: TGTGCCAGCAGTACGGGGGCTGGAAACACCATATATTTT. Its protein is CASSTGAGNTIYF.

The chain links TRBV7-3 to TRBJ2-7, with 7 positions matching TRBD1. Trimming took 4 bases from V and 5 from J; bases not matched to a gene: 2. The CDR3 is 12 amino acids. Germline CDR1 SGHTA, CDR2 FQGTGA. The CDR3 DNA is TGTGCCAGCAGCTCCACAGGGGACGAGCAGTACTTC. It translates to CASSSTGDEQYF. Complete variable domain (other parts from reference TRBV7-3 and TRBJ2-7): GAGVSQTPSNKVTEKGKYVELRCDPISGHTALYWYRQSLGQGPEFLIYFQGTGAADDSGLPNDRFFAVRPEGSVSTLKIQRTERGDSAVYLCASSSTGDEQYFGPGTRLTVT.